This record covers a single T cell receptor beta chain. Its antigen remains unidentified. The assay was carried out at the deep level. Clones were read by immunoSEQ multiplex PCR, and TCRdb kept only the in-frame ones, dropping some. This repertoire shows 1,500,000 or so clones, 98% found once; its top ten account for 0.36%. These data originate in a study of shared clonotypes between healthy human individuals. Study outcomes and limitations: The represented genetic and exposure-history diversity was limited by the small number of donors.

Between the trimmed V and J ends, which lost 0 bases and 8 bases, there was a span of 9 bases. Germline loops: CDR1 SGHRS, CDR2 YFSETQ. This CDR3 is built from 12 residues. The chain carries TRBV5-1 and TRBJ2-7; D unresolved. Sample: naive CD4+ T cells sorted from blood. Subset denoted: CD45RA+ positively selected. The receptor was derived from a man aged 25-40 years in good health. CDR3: CASSLEGNKQYF. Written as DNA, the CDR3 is TGCGCCAGCAGCTTGGAAGGGAACAAGCAGTACTTC.